These 9 T cell receptor beta chains came from one sample sequenced in a study of T cells in Graves' hyperthyroidism and ophthalmopathy (dated by TCRdb to between 2018 and 2020). Libraries were constructed by multiplex PCR. The data were produced on an Illumina HiSeq 2000. Amplification of TCR beta CDR3 regions was carried out from RNA transcripts. A first-round RT-PCR of the TCR CDR3 used the HTBI primer set with the Qiagen OneStep RT-PCR kit. Starting from the raw public reads, TCRdb applied fastp trimming at Q25, assembled clones with MiXCR and retained in-frame beta chains. Each entry merges the rows of one CDR3 protein and shows their most common DNA and genes. In all, the sample holds around 420,000 distinct CDR3 sequences, and 15% to 18% of those were seen once. Jointly, the top ten make up 7.7% of the sample. The sample consisted of blood. The receptors here all came from a woman under 30 with Graves' hyperthyroidism.

This clonotype was detected a few times. The chain links TRBV25-1 to TRBJ1-2; the D gene is possibly TRBD1 (6 bases). V gave up 2 bases and J gave up 4 bases, with 14 bases separating them. The CDR3 has 15 amino acids. In germline, CDR1 is MGHDK, CDR2 SYGVNS. The CDR3 reads CASSEARGGGYGYTF. The CDR3, as DNA: TGTGCCAGCAGTGAAGCCCGAGGGGGTGGCTATGGCTACACCTTC.

There are many counts of this clonotype. The CDR3 DNA is TGCGCCAGCAGCACCGGACAGGGAGGGCAAGAGACCCAGTACTTC. Residues: CASSTGQGGQETQYF. J is TRBJ2-5 and V is TRBV5-1; TRBD1 might be the D (8 bases). From germline, CDR1 is SGHRS and CDR2 YFSETQ. CDR3 length: 15 amino acids. Trimming removed 4 bases from V and 2 bases from J, with 15 bases in between.

The J gene is TRBJ1-1, the V gene TRBV6-2 or TRBV6-3; D not certain. Germline V gene sequence: CDR1 MNHEY, CDR2 SVGEGT. The V and J ends lost 2 bases and 1 base respectively, with 14 bases between them. CDR3 length: 16 amino acids. CDR3 region: CASSYIGEGRNTEAFF. CDR3 nucleotides: TGTGCCAGCAGTTACATCGGTGAAGGGAGGAACACTGAAGCTTTCTTT.

J is TRBJ2-7 and V is TRBV19, with D possibly TRBD2 on 5 matching bases. Germline assignment: CDR1 LNHDA and CDR2 SQIVND (reference sequence). Trimming removed 0 bases at V and 3 bases at J, with 12 bases between. This CDR3 has 15 amino acids. In nucleotides, the CDR3 is TGTGCCAGTAGTATAGATCGAGGGTTCTACTACGAGCAGTACTTC. Translated, it gives CASSIDRGFYYEQYF.

This clonotype occurred many times. This chain links TRBV19 with TRBJ2-6; a weak D match, TRBD2 (5 bases). In germline, CDR1 is LNHDA, CDR2 SQIVND (reference sequence). The CDR3 has 14 amino acids. V was trimmed by 8 bases and J by 2 bases, leaving 10 bases between them. CDR3 sequence reads: CASASGTGANVLTF. The CDR3 DNA sequence: TGTGCCAGTGCCTCGGGGACTGGGGCCAACGTCCTGACTTTC.

This clonotype was counted at least ten times. The CDR3 region is CAISVARHQPQHF. The CDR3 region has the DNA TGTGCCATCAGTGTGGCCCGTCATCAGCCCCAGCATTTT. The chain carries TRBV10-3 and TRBJ1-5; D unresolved. Trimming cost V 4 bases and J 5 bases, with 9 bases left between them. The CDR3 totals 13 residues. The germline gives CDR1 ENHRY, CDR2 SYGVKD.

This clonotype came up many times. The V gene is TRBV24-1, the J gene TRBJ1-5; possible D gene TRBD1, 5 bases. The V gene lost 1 base and the J gene lost 3 bases, with 9 bases spanning the gap. The CDR3 extends over 15 amino acids. The germline V gene encodes CDR1 KGHDR and CDR2 SFDVKD. Written as DNA, the CDR3 is TGTGCCACCAGTGATTTAAGACAGTTCAATCAGCCCCAGCATTTT. This translates into CATSDLRQFNQPQHF.

This clonotype was found once. Given a much more abundant clone one base away, this may be a read error. The rearrangement uses TRBV6-1 and TRBJ2-7; no definite D call. CDR3 length equals 12 residues. Germline loops: CDR1 MNHNS, CDR2 SASEGT. V lost 5 bases, J lost 6 bases, and 11 bases lay in between. CDR3: CASSLPRSEQYF. The CDR3 DNA is TGTGCCAGCAGTCTTCCTCGGAGCGAGCAGTACTTC.

Turning to this clonotype: A much larger clonotype is one base distant, so this may be a read error. The genes are TRBV5-1 and TRBJ1-1; D ambiguous. The germline V and J ends were trimmed by 6 bases and 12 bases, with 24 bases remaining between them. Germline loops: CDR1 SGHRS, CDR2 YFSETQ. The CDR3 runs to 14 residues. The CDR3, as DNA: TGCGCCAGCACTACGAATCCGACCACGGGCGAATCTTTCTTT. Its translation is CASTTNPTTGESFF. Full variable domain (remainder filled in from reference TRBV5-1 and TRBJ1-1): KAGVTQTPRYLIKTRGQQVTLSCSPISGHRSVSWYQQTPGQGLQFLFEYFSETQRNKGNFPGRFSGRQFSNSRSEMNVSTLELGDSALYLCASTTNPTTGESFFGQGTRLTVV.